This TCR beta chain was identified in a study of cytomegalovirus exposure and HLA in healthy donors (dated by TCRdb to 2016 to 2017). General notes on the study: An earlier analysis of 587 of the donors reported about 300 Gb of sequence data and 100 million to 120 million unique TCR beta sequences obtained from about 170 million T cells. To study patterns of TCR occurrence, a later analysis re-analyzed previously published TCR beta repertoires from hundreds of donors and added high-resolution HLA genotyping. A later genetic analysis used genome-wide SNP genotypes for about three fifths of the 666 donors, treating that subset as a discovery cohort. In an earlier analysis of over 550 of the donors, high-throughput TCR beta sequencing was used to judge whether each TCR beta V gene segment behaved as functional or pseudogenic. The study used immunosequencing to profile the T cell repertoires of several hundred subjects and linked those repertoires to cytomegalovirus serostatus. The number of donors typed differed by locus, with about 629-640 for A, B, C, DRB1 and DQB1, about 500 for DQA1, 600 to 610 for DPA1, and some 440 for DPB1. Of the roughly 410 genotyped donors, 75% to 85% were placed in the genetic ancestry cluster associated with self-reported Caucasian donors. All discovery cohort repertoires had been generated using a single sequencing platform. To predict cytomegalovirus infection status, the study brought together high-throughput TCR immunosequencing, statistical association of individual TCRs with disease status, and machine learning. Class I and class II HLA loci were covered by the typing at four-digit resolution. Among several hundred genotyped donors of the cohort, an average of approximately 240,000 unique TCR beta nucleotide sequences was sequenced per donor, of which about 19% were non-productive. The aim of the study was to test whether cataloging public T cell receptors could identify signatures of past pathogen exposure. In addition to the first cohort of 666 subjects, a separate validation cohort of approximately 120 different subjects was used. An early release that covered approximately 600 HLA-typed donors contained around 300 gigabases of sequencing data and tens of millions of unique TCR sequences. Four or five DR-DQ haplotypes were handled as single units for association and clustering because linkage in the cohort was strong. Alongside the repertoire data, information on donor age, sex, ethnicity and CMV serostatus was compiled. The later analysis used no new phenotypic data to find candidate immune exposures, relying instead on TCR beta sequences and their occurrence across donors. Beyond this particular receptor, the publication reports: Three of the identified cytomegalovirus-associated TCR beta chains were confirmed in vitro to be specific for cytomegalovirus antigens. A further reported finding was that TCR beta sequences accurately predicted the HLA-A and HLA-B alleles for most subjects in the first cohort. According to a later genetic analysis, donors in an Asian-associated ancestry cluster had fewer N-insertions in productive TCRs than the approximately 650-donor mean. In a later analysis, the rate of TCR association differed among HLA loci, with DRB1 alleles having the most associated TCRs and HLA-C alleles having the fewest. The presence/absence analyses assumed that sequencing depth was roughly uniform across donors, and that assumption may not be true. A later analysis associated about 17,000 TCR beta sequences with specific HLA alleles at a false discovery rate of 0.05. Most TCR sequences were seen in very few donors, while some public TCRs were found in many individuals. Linkage disequilibrium might explain the correlated functional status among segregating V segments, but an unknown experimental factor could not be ruled out. A later analysis found that most CMV-associated TCR beta chains appeared HLA-restricted, with HLA associations seemingly driven largely by CMV exposure. When HLA alleles, especially DR and DQ, strongly co-occurred, attributing TCR associations to individual alleles was difficult. Because counts were too low, roughly 18 rarely observed V segments, including chromosome 9 orphons, were left out of the earlier analysis of some 640 of the donors. According to the authors, the approach could potentially be generalized to other disease states and immunological phenotypes. In a later genetic analysis, a missense DCLRE1C variant was associated with V-gene and J-gene trimming of TCR beta chains, and the association was replicated in an independent cohort. A cluster of highly shared sequence variants was judged likely to represent a technical artifact of the sequencing pipeline. In the study, some 160 TCR beta chains were listed as associated with cytomegalovirus. Broadly in line with IMGT annotations, most TCR beta V segments showed up in productive rearrangements about 90% or about 30% of the time in an earlier analysis of several hundred of the donors. In both the original and validation cohorts, the classifier was reported to diagnose cytomegalovirus status with high specificity and sensitivity. The 87-base-pair reads could not distinguish some IMGT-functional V segments, including TRBV6-2 and TRBV6-3, so those segments were excluded. In a later analysis, HLA-associated TCR beta chains showed more clonal expansion and lower generation probabilities than non-associated chains that were equally common. Because some donors lacked HLA typing at each locus, the association tests relied only on the typed subset. For the cohort, immune exposure information was limited to CMV serostatus. In this cohort, only TCR beta chains were sequenced, and detectable features were limited by the absence of alpha or paired-chain data. A later analysis reported that several top co-occurrence clusters appeared linked to parvovirus B19, influenza, CMV and Epstein-Barr virus.

The cohort comprised 670 or so healthy bone marrow donors. At the time of sampling, all cohort members were nominally healthy, though unrecorded immune exposures were likely present. The donor was CMV seropositive and was included in the group of 290 or so seropositive cohort members. Every donor gave a peripheral blood sample, and the peripheral blood mononuclear cells from that sample were used for TCR beta sequencing. The Qiagen DNeasy Blood Extraction Kit was used to extract genomic DNA from the blood cell samples. Taken from the germline V gene, the CDR1 and CDR2 loops are MNHEY and SVGAGI. The CDR3 has 13 amino acids, counting the end cysteine and phenylalanine. Of all the DNA, just the CDR3 is kept, 39 bases in frame from base 1. The germline V end is reduced by 2 bases and the J end by 6 bases; junction bases left unmatched: 4. Library construction relied on the immunoSEQ multiplex PCR assay. For the multiplex PCR, a mixture combining 60 forward primers for TCR Vbeta segments and 13 reverse primers for TCR Jbeta segments was used. The CDR3 region of rearranged TCR beta genes was amplified from genomic DNA by a multiplex PCR assay. Amplified TCR beta libraries were sequenced as 87-base-pair reads on the Illumina HiSeq System. Under the source paper's analysis protocol: A later analysis counted approximately 76 million unique TCR beta chains across the 550 to 700 repertoires, and around 9.9 million of these chains were shared by at least two donors. Raw reads were error-corrected and collapsed into unique sequences by a nearest-neighbor algorithm in which closely related sequences were merged to remove PCR and sequencing errors. V, D and J gene segments were assigned by aligning CDR3 sequences to IMGT reference sequences. Each retained sequence needed at least a six-nucleotide match to both a V gene segment and a J gene segment. A rearrangement counted as productive if the CDR3 had no stop codons and remained in frame with V and J, and every other rearrangement counted as non-productive. CDR3 was defined according to IMGT convention as the region running from the second conserved V-encoded cysteine to the conserved J-encoded phenylalanine. Sequences without an unambiguous match to a single V gene segment were excluded from the earlier analysis of about 640 of the donors. In an earlier analysis of 450 to 750 of the donors, a V segment was called functional when productive rearrangements were above 56.7%, and segregating when the standard deviation between donors exceeded 5%. A statistical classification framework was developed to diagnose cytomegalovirus status using the catalog of TCR beta chain sequences. V and J gene assignment, in a later analysis, came from comparing TCR nucleotide sequences with IMGT/GENE-DB human TR gene sequences. Using the TCRdist pipeline, a later analysis assigned CDR3 sequences along with most-parsimonious VDJ recombination scenarios. A later analysis defined each TCR beta chain by its CDR3 amino acid sequence plus V-gene family, and excluded reads lacking a unique V-gene family. A later analysis removed 500 to 600 highly shared, low-generation-probability nucleotide sequences to deal with suspected cross-contamination and a sequencing artifact. In a later analysis, a clonal expansion index was calculated for each public chain from normalized within-repertoire ranks of inferred template counts. Generation probabilities in a later analysis came from a VDJ recombination model fitted to out-of-frame rearrangements, and those results were checked against IGoR. In a later analysis, TCR-TCR, TCR-HLA and TCR-CMV co-occurrence was scored with hypergeometric tests, and a repertoire-size bias correction was applied to TCR pairs. To estimate false discovery rates, a later analysis permuted the HLA or CMV assignments 20 times. In a later analysis, co-occurring TCRs were grouped using DBSCAN, with TCRdist sequence similarity added in when clustering inside HLA-allele-positive subsets. Repertoires with fewer than 30,000 or more than 120,000 public chains, plus five repertoires with anomalous nucleotide sharing, were excluded from co-occurrence clustering. TCRdb holds this immuneACCESS table with in-frame rearrangements only. Some clones are missing; in checked studies, unresolved V genes explain under half, and the rest has no known cause. V, J and clone size are taken as reported in that table, and D and trimming were inferred from the DNA itself. This sample gives 170,000 or so clones in total; approximately 84% of them show up just once. The ten largest clones represent over 2.5% of the sample.

With regard to this clone: Its antigen target is currently unknown. One base away there is no much larger clone; base qualities are not given.

Sequences were obtained from PBMCs. The sequence was collected from a woman in her forties or fifties in good health and CMV-seropositive. The chain employs TRBV6-5 and TRBJ2-7, with TRBD2 matching 7 junction bases. DNA sequence: TGTGCCAGCAGTTACGGGACTACCTTCGAGCAGTACTTC. This encodes CASSYGTTFEQYF.